One sample yielded the 23 T cell receptor beta chains listed below, sequenced in a study of beta chain features in type 1 diabetes. Expressed TCRB transcripts were sequenced after all isolated RNA was converted to cDNA. Sequenced by immunoSEQ multiplex PCR; TCRdb stores in-frame clones only, minus some. This table holds 250,000 to 350,000 clones, around 13% found once. Specimen: central memory CD4+ T cells from blood. All receptors come from a man aged 25 to 40 in good health.

The chain recombines TRBV4-1 with TRBJ2-7, with no clear D. CDR1 and CDR2 from the germline V gene are MGHRA and YSYEKL. The CDR3 has 17 residues. Trimming removed 0 bases from V and 2 bases from J, with 17 bases in between. The CDR3 DNA reads as TGCGCCAGCAGCCAAGATTATGGCAGATCTCTTACCTACGAGCAGTACTTC. Its translation is CASSQDYGRSLTYEQYF.

This clone was picked up a small number of times. J is TRBJ1-1 and V is TRBV29-1; tentatively, D is TRBD1 (5 bases). The germline V gene encodes CDR1 SQVTM and CDR2 ANQGSEA. The CDR3 totals 15 residues. V lost 7 bases and J lost 0, with 18 bases in between. The CDR3 loop reads CSAIMLGQMNTEAFF. CDR3 nucleotide sequence: TGCAGCGCTATCATGTTGGGGCAGATGAACACTGAAGCTTTCTTT.

This clone was detected ten times or more. The chain joins TRBV11-2 to TRBJ2-1, with 9 bases lining up with TRBD1. Looked up from germline, CDR1 is SGHAT and CDR2 is FQNNGV. V lost 0 bases, J lost 5 bases, and 5 bases stayed unmatched. The length of the CDR3 is 16 residues. This CDR3 is CASSLDTGGSHNEQFF. The CDR3 DNA follows: TGTGCCAGCAGCTTAGATACAGGGGGCTCACACAATGAGCAGTTCTTC.

This clone was seen a few times. This rearrangement joins TRBV6-1 to TRBJ2-6; D uncertain. Germline CDR1 and CDR2: MNHNS and SASEGT. The CDR3 has 15 residues. Trimming cost V 6 bases and J 0 bases, with 9 bases left between them. Here the CDR3 DNA reads TGTGCCAGCAGCCCTAGGAGCTCTGGGGCCAACGTCCTGACTTTC. This translates into CASSPRSSGANVLTF.

This clone appeared a few times. In DNA form, the CDR3 reads TGCGCCAGCAGCCAAGATGTGATAGCAGATACGCAGTATTTT. Its translation is CASSQDVIADTQYF. This rearrangement joins TRBV4-1 to TRBJ2-3; D unclear. CDR3 length: 14 residues. Germline lookup yields CDR1 MGHRA and CDR2 YSYEKL. V was trimmed by 0 bases and J by 4 bases, leaving 8 bases between them.

This clone was counted a few times. The chain employs TRBV18 and TRBJ1-3, with 9 bases that match TRBD1. Trimming removed 4 bases from V and 2 bases from J; junction bases left unmatched: 0. Germline V CDR1 and CDR2: KGHSH, LQKENI. The CDR3 consists of 14 residues. The CDR3 DNA follows: TGTGCCAGCTCACGGGACAGGGCTGGAAACACCATATATTTT. Its protein product is CASSRDRAGNTIYF.

V gene TRBV6-6 combines with J gene TRBJ1-2; no reliable D call. V lost 6 bases and J lost 8, with 10 bases in between. Germline V CDR1 and CDR2: MNHNY, SVGAGI (reference sequence). CDR3 size: 11 residues. CDR3 DNA: TGTGCCAGCAGAACCTGGGGAGGCTACACCTTC. This encodes CASRTWGGYTF.

This rearrangement joins TRBV6-6 to TRBJ1-5; perhaps TRBD1 as D (6 bases). The CDR3 loop spans 14 amino acids. Germline V gene sequence: CDR1 MNHNY, CDR2 SVGAGI (reference sequence). V was shortened by 5 bases and J by 5 bases, with 13 bases between the two germline ends. The CDR3 DNA reads TGTGCCAGCAGTAAACGACAGGTTGATCAGCCCCAGCATTTT. This codes for CASSKRQVDQPQHF.

V usage is TRBV4-3 and J usage is TRBJ2-1; D gene ambiguous. Germline CDR1 is LGHNA and CDR2 is YSLEER. The CDR3 totals 15 residues. Trimming took 4 bases from V and 6 from J, leaving 16 bases between them. CDR3 DNA: TGCGCCAGCAGCCGAATCTGGTCCTCAATCAATGAGCAGTTCTTC. This gives the protein CASSRIWSSINEQFF.

The CDR3 DNA sequence: TGCGCCAGCAGCCAAGCGACGGCCGTCTATGGCTACACCTTC. Encoded protein: CASSQATAVYGYTF. This chain joins TRBV4-3 and TRBJ1-2; D gene uncertain. V was clipped by 1 base and J by 4 bases, with 10 bases between them. Germline-derived CDR1 and CDR2 are LGHNA and YSLEER. This CDR3 contains 14 residues.

This clone was seen a handful of times. This chain links TRBV7-2 with TRBJ2-1; TRBD2 might be the D (6 bases). The CDR3 sequence is 14 residues long. Trimming pared 3 bases from V and 7 bases from J, leaving 13 bases between. Germline lookup yields CDR1 SGHTA and CDR2 FQGNSA. For the CDR3, the DNA is TGTGCCAGCAGCTTCCGGACTACCGGGAATGAGCAGTTCTTC. Encoded protein: CASSFRTTGNEQFF.

The chain couples TRBV4-2 to TRBJ2-3; 11 nucleotides align to TRBD2. The CDR3 runs to 17 residues. The trim removed 4 bases at V and 0 bases at J, leaving 6 bases unmatched. Looked up from germline, CDR1 is LGHNA and CDR2 is YNFKEQ. CDR3 in DNA: TGTGCCAGCAGCCTAGGACTAGCGGGTAGTAGCACAGATACGCAGTATTTT. Its translation: CASSLGLAGSSTDTQYF.

The V and J genes are TRBV6-1 and TRBJ2-1; 10 bases line up with TRBD2. The CDR3 is 16 residues long. Germline CDR1 and CDR2: MNHNS and SASEGT. With V trimmed by 4 bases and J by 7 bases, 10 bases remained unmatched. CDR3 sequence: CASSVLAGDSGNEQFF. Written as DNA, the CDR3 is TGTGCCAGCAGTGTTCTAGCGGGAGATTCGGGAAATGAGCAGTTCTTC.

This rearrangement joins TRBV5-1 to TRBJ1-6, with 7 bases fitting TRBD1. This CDR3 has 16 amino acids. The trim removed 1 base at V and 11 bases at J, leaving 12 bases unmatched. Germline V gene data show CDR1 as SGHRS and CDR2 as YFSETQ. The CDR3 spells CASSLSTGTAQTPLHF. CDR3 bases: TGCGCCAGCAGCTTGTCTACCGGGACAGCCCAAACACCCCTCCACTTT. Filled out from reference TRBV5-1 and TRBJ1-6, the complete variable domain reads KAGVTQTPRYLIKTRGQQVTLSCSPISGHRSVSWYQQTPGQGLQFLFEYFSETQRNKGNFPGRFSGRQFSNSRSEMNVSTLELGDSALYLCASSLSTGTAQTPLHFGNGTRLTVT.

This clone was observed at least ten times. The J gene is TRBJ1-3, the V gene TRBV7-9; TRBD1 aligns across 7 bases. Per the germline V gene, CDR1 is SEHNR and CDR2 is FQNEAQ (reference sequence). V lost 2 bases and J lost 4; bases outside the gene matches: 2. CDR3 size: 14 residues. This CDR3 is CASSLLQGGNTIYF. In DNA, the CDR3 is TGTGCCAGCAGCTTACTACAGGGGGGAAACACCATATATTTT.

The chain employs TRBV19 and TRBJ1-1, with no clear D. The V gene lost 5 bases and the J gene lost 10 bases, with 5 bases spanning the gap. Germline V gene data show CDR1 as LNHDA and CDR2 as SQIVND (reference sequence). This CDR3 is built from 9 residues. This CDR3 is CASSPGAFF. The CDR3 DNA sequence: TGTGCCAGTAGTCCTGGAGCTTTCTTT. Looking up the rest from reference TRBV19 and TRBJ1-1 gives the full variable domain: DGGITQSPKYLFRKEGQNVTLSCEQNLNHDAMYWYRQDPGQGLRLIYYSQIVNDFQKGDIAEGYSVSREKKESFPLTVTSAQKNPTAFYLCASSPGAFFGQGTRLTVV.

A few counts support this clone. The genes are TRBV10-3 and TRBJ2-1; D perhaps matches TRBD2 (7 bases). The V end was cut by 3 bases, the J end by 0 bases, with 9 bases between. The CDR3 extends over 15 amino acids. Per germline, CDR1 ENHRY and CDR2 SYGVKD. This chain's CDR3 is CAISEGGGSYNEQFF. The CDR3, as DNA: TGTGCCATCAGTGAAGGGGGGGGCTCCTACAATGAGCAGTTCTTC.

This CDR3 is CASRDDDSWNSPLHF. In DNA, the CDR3 is TGTGCCAGCAGAGACGACGATTCTTGGAATTCACCCCTCCACTTT. The chain carries TRBV6-5 and TRBJ1-6; D gene unclear. CDR1 is MNHEY, CDR2 SVGAGI, per germline. V was cut by 6 bases and J by 7 bases, with 16 bases left in between. This CDR3 has 15 amino acids.

The CDR3 bases are TGTGCCAGCAGCTTCCTGGAGACTGAAGCTTTCTTT. Translating it yields CASSFLETEAFF. This chain uses TRBV7-2 with TRBJ1-1; the D is unclear. Germline CDR1 reads SGHTA; CDR2 reads FQGNSA. Trimming took off 3 bases at V and 5 bases at J, with 7 bases between the two ends. The CDR3 length is 12 residues.

For this clone: Additional DNA sequences in this sample encode the identical CDR3. The chain has TRBV11-2 and TRBJ2-1; 13 bases are shared with TRBD2. Germline CDR1 and CDR2: SGHAT and FQNNGV. The CDR3 has 16 residues. The V and J ends lost 5 bases and 6 bases, in that order; junction bases with no gene match: 7. This CDR3 reads CASSPPTSGRGNEQFF. DNA for the CDR3: TGTGCCAGCAGCCCACCTACTAGCGGGAGGGGCAATGAGCAGTTCTTC.

This clone was detected only once. The chain employs TRBV12-5 and TRBJ1-5, with 7 bases matching TRBD1. V was clipped by 5 bases and J by 0 bases; unmatched bases: 10. The CDR3 sequence is 17 residues long. Germline V gives CDR1 LGHNT, CDR2 FRNRAP. CDR3 loop: CASGPPSTGYSNQPQHF. The CDR3 bases are TGTGCTAGTGGTCCCCCCTCGACAGGGTATAGCAATCAGCCCCAGCATTTT.

The rearrangement joins TRBV7-9 to TRBJ2-7; D may be TRBD1 (6 bases). CDR3 length equals 14 residues. Germline loops: CDR1 SEHNR, CDR2 FQNEAQ (reference sequence). Trimming pared 3 bases from V and 6 bases from J, leaving 15 bases between. CDR3 coding DNA: TGTGCCAGCAGCTTGGCAGGGGTCCTGACCGAGCAGTACTTC. Protein sequence: CASSLAGVLTEQYF. The full variable domain, completed using reference TRBV7-9 and TRBJ2-7, is DTGVSQNPRHKITKRGQNVTFRCDPISEHNRLYWYRQTLGQGPEFLTYFQNEAQLEKSRLLSDRFSAERPKGSFSTLEIQRTEQGDSAMYLCASSLAGVLTEQYFGPGTRLTVT.

V and J are TRBV27 and TRBJ2-6; 10 bases agree with TRBD1. Germline V CDR1 and CDR2: MNHEY, SMNVEV (reference sequence). The V and J ends lost 2 bases and 1 base, in that order; junction bases with no gene match: 5. The CDR3 is made up of 18 amino acids. The CDR3 coding sequence is TGTGCCAGCAGTTTAAGGGGACAGGGGTCATCTGGGGCCAACGTCCTGACTTTC. Translated: CASSLRGQGSSGANVLTF.